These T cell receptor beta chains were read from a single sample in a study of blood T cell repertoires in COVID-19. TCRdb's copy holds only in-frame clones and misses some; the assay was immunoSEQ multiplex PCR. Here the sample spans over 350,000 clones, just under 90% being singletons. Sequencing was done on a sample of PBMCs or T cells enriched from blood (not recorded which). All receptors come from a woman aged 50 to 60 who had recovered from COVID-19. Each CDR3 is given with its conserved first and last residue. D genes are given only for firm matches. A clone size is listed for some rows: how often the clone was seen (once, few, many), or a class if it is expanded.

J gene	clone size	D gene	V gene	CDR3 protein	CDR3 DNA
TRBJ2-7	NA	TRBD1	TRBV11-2	CASSLEIDRVEQYF	TGTGCCAGCAGCTTGGAAATTGACAGGGTCGAGCAGTACTTC
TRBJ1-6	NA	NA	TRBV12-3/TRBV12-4	CASSLDLSPLHF	TGTGCCAGCAGTTTAGATTTATCACCCCTCCACTTT
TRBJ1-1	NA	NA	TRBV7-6	CASSLASGSGGNTEAFF	TGTGCCAGCAGCTTAGCGAGCGGCTCCGGGGGAAACACTGAAGCTTTCTTT
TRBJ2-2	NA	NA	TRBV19	CATLLRGELFF	TGTGCCACCCTACTTCGCGGGGAGCTGTTTTTT
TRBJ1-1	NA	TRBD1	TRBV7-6	CASSLLRGPGMNTEAFF	TGTGCCAGCAGCTTACTAAGGGGGCCAGGGATGAACACTGAAGCTTTCTTT
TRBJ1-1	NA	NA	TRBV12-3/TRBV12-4	CASSRDINTEAFF	TGTGCCAGCAGTAGGGACATCAACACTGAAGCTTTCTTT
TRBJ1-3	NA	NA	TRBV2	CASSVGGARSGNTIYF	TGTGCCAGCAGTGTTGGAGGGGCCCGATCTGGAAACACCATATATTTT
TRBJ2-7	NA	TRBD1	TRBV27	CASSSVTGTTYEQYF	TGTGCCAGCAGTTCCGTGACAGGGACAACCTACGAGCAGTACTTC
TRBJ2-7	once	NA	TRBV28	CASSLVGGEQYF	TGTGCCAGCAGTTTGGTAGGGGGAGAGCAGTACTTC
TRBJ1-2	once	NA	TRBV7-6	CASSLGRQGRGYTF	TGTGCCAGCAGCTTAGGTCGGCAGGGTCGCGGCTACACCTTC
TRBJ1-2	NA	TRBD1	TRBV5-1	CASSYGQGDGYTF	TGCGCCAGCAGCTACGGACAGGGCGATGGCTACACCTTC
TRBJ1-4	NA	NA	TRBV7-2	CASSSGGLANEKLFF	TGTGCCAGCAGCTCCGGTGGGCTTGCTAATGAAAAACTGTTTTTT
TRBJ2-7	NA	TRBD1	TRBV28	CASSFKQGFLLAEQYF	TGTGCCAGCAGTTTCAAACAGGGGTTCCTCCTCGCCGAGCAGTACTTC
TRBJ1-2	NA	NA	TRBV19	CASTRMRELWQGGYTF	TGTGCCAGTACTAGGATGAGAGAACTATGGCAAGGAGGCTACACCTTC
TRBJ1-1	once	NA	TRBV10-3	CAIKTHRDGTEAFF	TGTGCCATCAAAACCCACAGGGACGGCACTGAAGCTTTCTTT
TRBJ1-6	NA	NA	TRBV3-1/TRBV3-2	CASSHFSTTVNNSPLHF	TGTGCCAGCAGCCATTTCTCAACAACAGTGAATAATTCACCCCTCCACTTT
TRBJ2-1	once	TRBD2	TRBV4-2	CASSPRLAGDQGEQFF	TGTGCCAGCAGCCCCCGACTGGCGGGGGACCAAGGGGAGCAGTTCTTC
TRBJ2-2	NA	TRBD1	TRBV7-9	CATHRGWGGTGELFF	TGTGCCACCCACAGGGGCTGGGGCGGAACCGGGGAGCTGTTTTTT
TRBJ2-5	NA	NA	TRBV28	CASSLQAGAETQYF	TGTGCCAGCAGTTTACAGGCAGGGGCAGAGACCCAGTACTTC
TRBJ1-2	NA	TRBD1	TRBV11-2	CASSLEDRGYGYTF	TGTGCCAGCAGCTTAGAGGACAGGGGCTATGGCTACACCTTC
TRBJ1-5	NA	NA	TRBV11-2	CASSPDGGLSNQPQHF	TGTGCCAGCAGCCCTGATGGGGGGTTGAGCAATCAGCCCCAGCATTTT
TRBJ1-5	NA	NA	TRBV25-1	CASSEVSWTDNSNQPQHF	TGTGCCAGCAGTGAGGTAAGCTGGACAGATAATAGCAATCAGCCCCAGCATTTT
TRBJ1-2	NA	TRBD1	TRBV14	CASSHKGTGLVGYTF	TGTGCCAGCAGTCACAAGGGGACAGGGCTGGTTGGCTACACCTTC
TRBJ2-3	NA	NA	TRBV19	CASSIDPITAGDTDTQYF	TGTGCCAGTAGTATAGATCCCATAACTGCGGGTGACACAGATACGCAGTATTTT
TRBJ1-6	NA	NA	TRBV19	CASSPQDSPLHF	TGTGCCAGTAGTCCTCAGGATTCACCCCTCCACTTT
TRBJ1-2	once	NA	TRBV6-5	CASSFLRESRDGYTF	TGTGCCAGCAGTTTCTTAAGGGAGTCTCGGGATGGCTACACCTTC
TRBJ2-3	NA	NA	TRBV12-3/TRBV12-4	CASSPAGTQYF	TGTGCCAGCAGCCCCGCAGGGACGCAGTATTTT
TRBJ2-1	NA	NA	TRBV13	CASSPQGRDEQFF	TGTGCCAGCAGCCCTCAGGGCAGAGATGAGCAGTTCTTC
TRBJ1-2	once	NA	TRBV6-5	CASERRGSDGYTF	TGTGCCAGCGAACGTCGGGGATCGGATGGCTACACCTTC
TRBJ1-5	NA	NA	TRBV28	CASSFVDNNQPQHF	TGTGCCAGCAGTTTTGTGGACAACAATCAGCCCCAGCATTTT
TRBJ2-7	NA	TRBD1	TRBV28	CASSLPGQTYEQYF	TGTGCCAGCAGCCTGCCGGGACAGACCTACGAGCAGTACTTC
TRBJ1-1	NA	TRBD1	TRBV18	CASSLDRGRVEAFF	TGTGCCAGCTCACTGGACAGGGGGCGGGTTGAAGCTTTCTTT
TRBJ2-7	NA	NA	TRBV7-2	CASSLSHPYEQYF	TGTGCCAGCAGCTTAAGCCACCCCTACGAGCAGTACTTC
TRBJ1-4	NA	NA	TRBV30	CAWSPTGPGGEKLFF	TGTGCCTGGAGTCCAACAGGGCCGGGGGGTGAAAAACTGTTTTTT
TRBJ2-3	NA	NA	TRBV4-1	CASSQDRGFTDTQYF	TGCGCCAGCAGCCAAGATAGGGGATTCACAGATACGCAGTATTTT
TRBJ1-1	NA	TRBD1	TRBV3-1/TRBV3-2	CASSLRDRKTEAFF	TGTGCCAGCAGCCTCCGGGACAGAAAAACTGAAGCTTTCTTT
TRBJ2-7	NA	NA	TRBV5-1	CASSLISGDEQYF	TGCGCCAGCAGCCTTATCTCAGGGGACGAGCAGTACTTC
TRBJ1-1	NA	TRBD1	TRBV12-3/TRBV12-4	CASSPRGSNEAFF	TGTGCCAGCAGCCCCAGGGGGTCCAATGAAGCTTTCTTT
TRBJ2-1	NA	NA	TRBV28	CASTPGPYNEQFF	TGTGCCAGCACCCCAGGGCCATACAATGAGCAGTTCTTC
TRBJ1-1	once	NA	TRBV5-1	CASSLPTDSIHTEAFF	TGCGCCAGCAGCCTTCCGACAGATTCTATTCACACTGAAGCTTTCTTT
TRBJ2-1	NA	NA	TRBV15	CATSRDFSRAAINEQFF	TGTGCCACCAGCAGAGATTTCTCCAGGGCAGCCATCAATGAGCAGTTCTTC
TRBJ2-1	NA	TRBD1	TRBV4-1	CASSQGGRDRQFF	TGCGCCAGCAGCCAAGGGGGTCGGGACAGGCAGTTCTTC
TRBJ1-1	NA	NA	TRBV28	CASSPYPALGANTEAFF	TGTGCCAGCAGTCCATATCCCGCATTGGGGGCCAACACTGAAGCTTTCTTT
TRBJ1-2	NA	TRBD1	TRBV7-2	CASSEDRGRYTF	TGTGCCAGCAGCGAAGACAGGGGTCGCTACACCTTC
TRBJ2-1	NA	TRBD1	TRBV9	CASSPRTGNNEQFF	TGTGCCAGCAGCCCACGGACAGGGAACAATGAGCAGTTCTTC
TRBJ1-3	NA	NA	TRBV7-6	CASSLAGGRGAGNTIYF	TGTGCCAGCAGCTTAGCAGGTGGCAGGGGAGCTGGAAACACCATATATTTT
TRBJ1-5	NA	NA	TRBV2	CASSRGWSQPQHF	TGTGCCAGCAGCAGGGGATGGAGTCAGCCCCAGCATTTT
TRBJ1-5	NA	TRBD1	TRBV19	CASSTSGGSNQPQHF	TGTGCCAGTAGTACATCAGGGGGGAGCAATCAGCCCCAGCATTTT
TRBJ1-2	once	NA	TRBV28	CASRAANYGYTF	TGTGCCAGCAGGGCCGCCAACTATGGCTACACCTTC
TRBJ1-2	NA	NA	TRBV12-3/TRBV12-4	CASISRVDYGYTF	TGTGCCAGCATATCGAGGGTGGACTATGGCTACACCTTC
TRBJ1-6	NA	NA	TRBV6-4	CASSQTAFSYNSPLHF	TGTGCCAGCAGTCAGACAGCATTTTCCTATAATTCACCCCTCCACTTT
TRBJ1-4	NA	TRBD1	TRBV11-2	CASSKWTGRSEKLFF	TGTGCCAGCAGTAAATGGACAGGGAGGAGTGAAAAACTGTTTTTT
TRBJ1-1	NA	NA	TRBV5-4	CASSQNPRTDTEAFF	TGTGCCAGCAGCCAGAACCCGCGAACAGACACTGAAGCTTTCTTT